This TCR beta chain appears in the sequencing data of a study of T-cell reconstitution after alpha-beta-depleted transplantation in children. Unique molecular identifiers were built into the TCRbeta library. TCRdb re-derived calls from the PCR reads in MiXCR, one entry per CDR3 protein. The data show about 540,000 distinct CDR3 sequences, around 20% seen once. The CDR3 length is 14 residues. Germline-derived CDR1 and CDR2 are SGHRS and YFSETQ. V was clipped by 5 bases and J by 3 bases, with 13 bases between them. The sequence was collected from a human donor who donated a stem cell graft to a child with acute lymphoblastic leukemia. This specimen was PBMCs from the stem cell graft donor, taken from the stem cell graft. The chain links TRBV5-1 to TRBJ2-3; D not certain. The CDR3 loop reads CASSNDLITDTQYF. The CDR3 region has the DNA TGCGCCAGCAGTAACGACCTGATTACAGATACGCAGTATTTT. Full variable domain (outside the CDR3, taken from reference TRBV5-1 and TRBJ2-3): KAGVTQTPRYLIKTRGQQVTLSCSPISGHRSVSWYQQTPGQGLQFLFEYFSETQRNKGNFPGRFSGRQFSNSRSEMNVSTLELGDSALYLCASSNDLITDTQYFGPGTRLTVL.